One sample yielded the 18 T cell receptor beta chains listed below, sequenced in a study of technical replicates of blood from several donors (TCRdb year 2017). Receptor libraries were prepared by the immunoSEQ multiplex PCR assay. Sourced from immuneACCESS, this table was stored by TCRdb with only in-frame sequences that have V and J called. A share of the clones is absent; for the studies checked, an unresolved V gene accounts for under half, and the remainder has no known explanation. The sample table contains about 61,000 clones; only one count was recorded for around 97% of them. 0.19% of the sample goes to the ten largest clones. The material sequenced was T cells isolated from PBMCs. The receptors were gathered from a human donor in good health.

This rearrangement joins TRBV13 to TRBJ2-1, with 8 bases lining up with TRBD2. J lost 4 bases, V lost 3 bases, and 5 bases had no gene match. CDR3 length equals 15 residues. Germline lookup yields CDR1 PRHDT and CDR2 FYEKMQ (reference sequence). As DNA, the CDR3 is TGTGCCAGCAGCTTCCTAGCGGGTTCTTACAATGAGCAGTTCTTC. Amino acids: CASSFLAGSYNEQFF. Full variable domain (missing parts from reference TRBV13 and TRBJ2-1): AAGVIQSPRHLIKEKRETATLKCYPIPRHDTVYWYQQGPGQDPQFLISFYEKMQSDKGSIPDRFSAQQFSDYHSELNMSSLELGDSALYFCASSFLAGSYNEQFFGPGTRLTVL.

The J gene is TRBJ1-5, the V gene TRBV4-1; 9 bases fit TRBD1. This CDR3 is 18 amino acids long. The junction had 14 bases not matched to a gene; V was cut back by 8 bases and J by 0 bases. Germline loops: CDR1 MGHRA, CDR2 YSYEKL. This CDR3 reads CASAWDRAGVSSNQPQHF. CDR3 sequence (DNA): TGCGCCAGCGCCTGGGACAGGGCCGGGGTCTCTAGCAATCAGCCCCAGCATTTT.

The chain joins TRBV18 to TRBJ2-7, with D tentatively TRBD1 (6 bases). In germline, CDR1 is KGHSH, CDR2 LQKENI. The V end lost 4 bases, the J end lost 3 bases, and 25 bases lay between the germline ends. This CDR3 region has 18 residues. CDR3 sequence: CASSRRWGTTGTVYEQYF. CDR3 bases: TGTGCCAGCTCACGTCGCTGGGGGACAACCGGAACCGTCTACGAGCAGTACTTC.

The sample holds one count of this clone. V gene TRBV19 combines with J gene TRBJ1-6, with 7 bases that match TRBD1. J gave up 5 bases and V 2 bases, and 6 bases lay outside the gene matches. The CDR3 length is 16 residues. The germline gives CDR1 LNHDA, CDR2 SQIVND (reference sequence). The CDR3, as DNA: TGTGCCAGTAGTATAAGGGGGACAGCCAATAATTCACCCCTCCACTTT. Translating it yields CASSIRGTANNSPLHF.

The V gene is TRBV5-4, the J gene TRBJ2-1, with TRBD1 matching over 10 bases. Trimming at V came to 3 bases and at J to 7 bases, leaving 4 bases not matched to a gene. Germline V CDR1 and CDR2: SGHNT, YYREEE (reference sequence). The length of the CDR3 is 14 residues. The CDR3 DNA follows: TGTGCCAGCAGCTGGGGACAGGGGTATAATGAGCAGTTCTTC. It yields the protein CASSWGQGYNEQFF.

The chain employs TRBV5-1 and TRBJ1-2; D gene uncertain. The CDR3 has 11 residues. Trimming removed 4 bases from V and 7 bases from J, with 8 bases in between. Germline V gene sequence: CDR1 SGHRS, CDR2 YFSETQ. The CDR3: CASSEGGGYTF. DNA for the CDR3: TGCGCCAGCAGCGAGGGAGGTGGCTACACCTTC.

The rearrangement joins TRBV30 to TRBJ2-2; D is unclear. Germline-derived CDR1 and CDR2 are GTSNPN and SVGIG (reference sequence). This CDR3 has 13 amino acids. Trimming took off 5 bases at V and 0 bases at J, with 7 bases between the two ends. CDR3 DNA sequence: TGTGCCTGGGGTGCAGCGAACACCGGGGAGCTGTTTTTT. As protein: CAWGAANTGELFF.

The chain uses TRBV10-3 and TRBJ2-1; 9 nucleotides agree with TRBD2. The trim removed 3 bases at V and 0 bases at J, leaving 3 bases unmatched. This CDR3 spans 16 amino acids. CDR1 and CDR2 (germline): ENHRY, SYGVKD. Written as DNA, the CDR3 is TGTGCCATCAGTGATATTAGCGGGAGCTCCTACAATGAGCAGTTCTTC. Amino acids: CAISDISGSSYNEQFF.

This clone was seen only once. The chain uses TRBV7-6 and TRBJ1-2, with TRBD1 identical over 12 bases. V lost 8 bases to trimming and J lost 6 bases; unmatched junction nucleotides: 19. The CDR3 loop spans 18 amino acids. The germline gives CDR1 SGHVS, CDR2 FNYEAQ. The CDR3 DNA reads as TGTGCCAGCTTTGAAGTCCCGGGACAGGGGGCGCCATTGGATGGCTACACCTTC. This translates into CASFEVPGQGAPLDGYTF. Filled out from reference TRBV7-6 and TRBJ1-2, the complete variable domain reads GAGVSQSPRYKVTKRGQDVALRCDPISGHVSLYWYRQALGQGPEFLTYFNYEAQQDKSGLPNDRFSAERPEGSISTLTIQRTEQRDSAMYRCASFEVPGQGAPLDGYTFGSGTRLTVV.

This chain connects TRBV19 to TRBJ2-7; 10 bases fit TRBD2. This CDR3 is 14 amino acids long. The V segment lost 7 bases and the J segment 2 bases; nucleotides outside the gene matches: 5. Germline V gives CDR1 LNHDA, CDR2 SQIVND (reference sequence). Written as DNA, the CDR3 is TGTGCCAGTACTAGCGGGAGTTTTCCCTACGAGCAGTACTTC. Amino acid sequence: CASTSGSFPYEQYF.

Here the CDR3 DNA reads TGTGCCAGCAGTTTCGAGGGCAGCTTCCAAGAGACCCAGTACTTC. The encoded protein is CASSFEGSFQETQYF. The chain couples TRBV28 to TRBJ2-5; TRBD2 might be the D (5 bases). The CDR3 extends over 15 amino acids. Deletions cut 3 bases from V and 1 base from J, with 12 bases between. Germline CDR1 is MDHEN and CDR2 is SYDVKM.

The V gene is TRBV18, the J gene TRBJ2-7; 9 bases line up with TRBD1. V trimming: 2 bases; J trimming: 1 base; junction bases outside the gene matches: 9. The CDR3 extends over 17 amino acids. Germline V gene sequence: CDR1 KGHSH, CDR2 LQKENI. CDR3 nucleotides: TGTGCCAGCTCACCATCGATGGACAGGGGTACTTCCTACGAGCAGTACTTC. It yields the protein CASSPSMDRGTSYEQYF.

The chain joins TRBV7-9 to TRBJ1-1, with TRBD1 as a possible D gene (5 bases). This CDR3 comprises 11 residues. CDR1 is SEHNR, CDR2 FQNEAQ, per germline (reference sequence). The V gene lost 5 bases and the J gene lost 8 bases, with 9 bases spanning the gap. CDR3 residues: CASSRNREAFF. The CDR3, as DNA: TGTGCCAGCAGCAGGAACAGGGAAGCTTTCTTT.

The chain is built from TRBV6-4 and TRBJ2-3; D ambiguous. Per germline, CDR1 MRHNA and CDR2 SNTAGT. The CDR3 loop spans 13 amino acids. V lost 1 base and J lost 5, with 7 bases in between. The CDR3 DNA follows: TGTGCCAGCAGTGACTTAAGACAAGATACGCAGTATTTT. It translates to CASSDLRQDTQYF.

The chain recombines TRBV11-3 with TRBJ2-1; D might be TRBD1 (5 bases). The CDR3 sequence is 13 residues long. The ends were cut back, 5 bases at V and 7 bases at J, with 12 bases in the middle. Germline CDR1 is SGHNT and CDR2 is YENEEA. The CDR3 reads CASSPPSGNEQFF. CDR3 coding DNA: TGTGCCAGCAGCCCCCCCTCAGGGAATGAGCAGTTCTTC.

CDR3 amino acids: CASDDSYSGNTIYF. The CDR3, as DNA: TGTGCCAGTGACGACTCCTACTCTGGAAACACCATATATTTT. The V call is TRBV2, the J call TRBJ1-3; D ambiguous. V was cut by 9 bases and J by 0 bases, with 12 bases left in between. CDR1 is SNHLY and CDR2 is FYNNEI in the germline V gene. There are 14 residues in the CDR3.

The CDR3 sequence is CASSRDREPDTQYF. Here the CDR3 DNA reads TGCGCCAGCAGCCGGGACCGGGAGCCAGATACGCAGTATTTT. The V gene is TRBV5-1, the J gene TRBJ2-3, with TRBD2 as a possible D gene (6 bases). Germline-derived CDR1 and CDR2 are SGHRS and YFSETQ. The CDR3 consists of 14 residues. The V end was cut by 4 bases, the J end by 4 bases, with 13 bases between.

J is TRBJ2-7 and V is TRBV10-1; D uncertain. V lost 0 bases and J 0 bases, leaving 9 bases between the germline ends. CDR3 length: 15 residues. Germline V gene data show CDR1 as WNHNN and CDR2 as SYGVQD (reference sequence). The CDR3 bases are TGCGCCAGCAGTGAGTCTCATTCGGGCTCCTACGAGCAGTACTTC. Residues: CASSESHSGSYEQYF.